The 2 T cell receptor beta chains reported below all come from one sample, sequenced in a study of low-dose radiotherapy and immunotherapy resistance in tumors. TRAV- and TRBV-specific primers, spanning alpha and beta chains, primed first-strand cDNA. TCR amplification involved around 22 PCR cycles with a constant-region primer and V-primer adapter. A single record per CDR3 protein comes from TCRdb applying MiXCR to the reads. There are some 88,000 distinct CDR3 sequences in the sample; 8% to 10% occur only once, and under 1.1% lies in the top ten. Time point noted: before trial treatment. Sequencing used PBMCs, obtained before treatment. Source of these receptors: a male donor with prostate cancer.

There are many counts of this clonotype. This chain uses TRBV9 with TRBJ2-6; the match to TRBD1 covers 7 bases. V was pared by 3 bases and J by 4 bases, with 10 bases of the junction left unmatched. The length of the CDR3 is 17 residues. CDR1 and CDR2 (germline): SGDLS, YYNGEE. The CDR3 coding sequence is TGTGCCAGCAGCGCTACAGGGGCACCGGGGGGGGCCAACGTCCTGACTTTC. This translates into CASSATGAPGGANVLTF.

The rearrangement joins TRBV20-1 to TRBJ2-7; TRBD1 agrees at 7 bases. Trimming at V came to 1 base and at J to 0 bases, leaving 3 bases not matched to a gene. The germline CDR1 and CDR2 sequences are DFQATT and SNEGSKA (reference sequence). This CDR3 is 14 amino acids long. The CDR3 bases are TGCAGTGCTAGAGGAGACAGGGCCTCCTACGAGCAGTACTTC. Residues: CSARGDRASYEQYF.